The 32 T cell receptor beta chains in this list originate from one sample, sequenced in a study of shared clonotypes between healthy human individuals. Clones were read by immunoSEQ multiplex PCR, and TCRdb kept only the in-frame ones, dropping some. The sample lists around 1,000,000 clones, approximately 77% occurring once. The source material was memory CD4+ T cells from PBMCs. Subset indicated: CD45RA-negative fraction. The receptor set was obtained from a young man in good health. Some clones in this sample may be carry-over from other donors' samples.

V gene TRBV9 combines with J gene TRBJ2-3; tentatively, D is TRBD1 or TRBD2 (5 bases each). V lost 0 bases to trimming and J lost 1 base, with 12 bases between them. This CDR3 comprises 16 residues. Germline loops: CDR1 SGDLS, CDR2 YYNGEE. CDR3 sequence reads: CASSVGGGSGTDTQYF. DNA for the CDR3: TGTGCCAGCAGCGTAGGTGGGGGATCAGGCACAGATACGCAGTATTTT.

This clone was seen once. The CDR3 DNA is TGTGCCATGATACTAGCGGATAAAACCCACAATGAGCAGTTCTTC. It translates to CAMILADKTHNEQFF. The rearrangement joins TRBV6-4 to TRBJ2-1; TRBD2 matches 8 bases. The CDR3 has 15 residues. The junction had 13 bases not matched to a gene; V was cut back by 10 bases and J by 5 bases. The germline CDR1 and CDR2 sequences are MRHNA and SNTAGT.

The chain combines TRBV2 with TRBJ1-2; weak D call: TRBD1 (6 bases). The germline V gene encodes CDR1 SNHLY and CDR2 FYNNEI. V lost 6 bases and J 2 bases, leaving 16 bases between the germline ends. This CDR3 has 15 amino acids. This CDR3 reads CASRETRGLNYGYTF. DNA of the CDR3: TGTGCCAGCAGAGAGACCAGGGGTCTGAACTATGGCTACACCTTC. The complete variable domain, with remaining parts taken from reference TRBV2 and TRBJ1-2, reads EPEVTQTPSHQVTQMGQEVILRCVPISNHLYFYWYRQILGQKVEFLVSFYNNEISEKSEIFDDQFSVERPDGSNFTLKIRSTKLEDSAMYFCASRETRGLNYGYTFGSGTRLTVV.

This clone was seen only a few times. Other nucleotide sequences in the sample specify the same CDR3. This chain uses TRBV5-1 with TRBJ2-7; a possible D gene is TRBD2 (5 bases). This CDR3 spans 13 amino acids. Germline CDR1 reads SGHRS; CDR2 reads YFSETQ. V lost 2 bases and J lost 2, with 8 bases in between. DNA of the CDR3: TGCGCCAGCAGCTTAGAGGGCACCTACGAGCAGTACTTC. It is translated as CASSLEGTYEQYF.

The chain combines TRBV7-9 with TRBJ2-2, with 12 bases identical to TRBD2. There are 18 residues in the CDR3. Per germline, CDR1 SEHNR and CDR2 FQNEAQ (reference sequence). The J segment lost 2 bases and the V segment lost 5 bases, leaving 9 bases of the junction unmatched. The CDR3 sequence: CASSPSGTSGSNTGELFF. CDR3 nucleotides: TGTGCCAGCAGCCCCTCTGGGACTAGCGGGTCCAACACCGGGGAGCTGTTTTTT.

J is TRBJ2-7 and V is TRBV5-1, with no clear D. Trimming took off 0 bases at V and 0 bases at J, with 10 bases between the two ends. This CDR3 has 15 residues. Germline values: CDR1 SGHRS, CDR2 YFSETQ. Here the CDR3 DNA reads TGCGCCAGCAGCTTGGAGCCCGTCGGCTCCTACGAGCAGTACTTC. This codes for CASSLEPVGSYEQYF.

This clone was seen a few times. This sequence joins TRBV2 and TRBJ2-3; perhaps TRBD2 as D (5 bases). Trimming cost V 6 bases and J 5 bases, with 6 bases left between them. CDR1 and CDR2 from the germline V gene are SNHLY and FYNNEI. The CDR3 loop spans 11 amino acids. CDR3 residues: CASRAGDTQYF. The DNA of the CDR3 is TGTGCCAGCAGGGCGGGAGATACGCAGTATTTT.

The V and J genes are TRBV6-1 and TRBJ2-7, with unresolved D. Per germline, CDR1 MNHNS and CDR2 SASEGT. The CDR3 covers 10 residues. The V end lost 6 bases, the J end lost 6 bases, and 6 bases lay between the germline ends. CDR3 bases: TGTGCCAGCAGCCGCCGCGAGCAGTACTTC. Translated: CASSRREQYF.

The gene calls are TRBV6-1 and TRBJ1-1; a weak D match, TRBD1 (5 bases). V lost 1 base, J lost 5 bases, and 8 bases lay in between. The CDR3 length is 13 residues. Germline V gene data show CDR1 as MNHNS and CDR2 as SASEGT. The CDR3 region is CASSEGWGTEAFF. CDR3 bases: TGTGCCAGCAGTGAAGGGTGGGGGACTGAAGCTTTCTTT.

This clone was counted many times. The CDR3 loop reads CASSSPTSGFYNEQFF. The CDR3 nucleotides read TGCGCCAGCAGCTCCCCCACTAGCGGATTCTACAATGAGCAGTTCTTC. This sequence joins TRBV4-1 and TRBJ2-1; 8 nucleotides match TRBD2. The CDR3 is made up of 16 amino acids. Germline V lookup: CDR1 MGHRA, CDR2 YSYEKL. After removal of 5 bases from V and 3 bases from J, the junction contained 9 bases not matched to a gene.

As concerns this clone: It differs at one base from a far larger clone, so likely a read error. The J gene is TRBJ2-5, the V gene TRBV18; weak D call: TRBD1 (6 bases). CDR1 and CDR2 (germline): KGHSH, LQKENI. CDR3 length equals 15 residues. CDR3 nucleotide sequence: TGTACCAGCTCACCCTACAGGGATACCCAAGAGACCCAGTACTTC. Its translation is CTSSPYRDTQETQYF.

This clone has only a few counts. Other DNA sequences in this specimen translate into the identical CDR3. The chain recombines TRBV18 with TRBJ2-7; D is undetermined. The V end was cut by 3 bases, the J end by 0 bases, with 6 bases between. The germline V gene has CDR1 KGHSH and CDR2 LQKENI. The CDR3 loop spans 13 amino acids. CDR3 nucleotide sequence: TGTGCCAGCTCACCCCCCAGCTCCTACGAGCAGTACTTC. This encodes CASSPPSSYEQYF.

This clone was found a few times. The J gene is TRBJ2-4, the V gene TRBV30, with 7 positions matching TRBD1. V was clipped by 5 bases and J by 0 bases; unmatched bases: 7. Germline CDR1 is GTSNPN and CDR2 is SVGIG (reference sequence). The CDR3 is 15 residues long. CDR3 amino acids: CAWGTTGLAKNIQYF. The CDR3 nucleotides are TGTGCCTGGGGGACGACAGGGCTAGCCAAAAACATTCAGTACTTC.

V and J are TRBV28 and TRBJ2-2, with D uncertain. V dropped 2 bases and J dropped 8 bases, with 6 bases sitting between them. The CDR3 is made up of 12 amino acids. Germline CDR1 MDHEN, CDR2 SYDVKM. DNA of the CDR3: TGTGCCAGCAGTTTAGAAGTTGGGGAGCTGTTTTTT. The encoded protein is CASSLEVGELFF. The whole variable domain, filled in from reference TRBV28 and TRBJ2-2, reads DVKVTQSSRYLVKRTGEKVFLECVQDMDHENMFWYRQDPGLGLRLIYFSYDVKMKEKGDIPEGYSVSREKKERFSLILESASTNQTSMYLCASSLEVGELFFGEGSRLTVL.

The chain combines TRBV28 with TRBJ2-7; D is possibly TRBD2 (6 bases). Trimming pared 7 bases from V and 4 bases from J, leaving 20 bases between. This CDR3 is 15 amino acids long. CDR1 is MDHEN, CDR2 SYDVKM, per germline. The CDR3 reads CASTGVYRDTYEQYF. CDR3 in DNA: TGTGCCAGCACGGGGGTTTACCGCGACACATACGAGCAGTACTTC.

This clone was counted once. This rearrangement joins TRBV28 to TRBJ2-7; weak D call: TRBD1 (6 bases). CDR3 length equals 18 residues. The germline gives CDR1 MDHEN, CDR2 SYDVKM. Trimming took 4 bases from V and 7 from J, leaving 29 bases between them. The CDR3 loop is CASSSGQWVGVRGQEQYF. The DNA of the CDR3 is TGTGCCAGCAGTTCAGGACAGTGGGTTGGGGTGAGGGGTCAGGAGCAGTACTTC.

The rearrangement uses TRBV6-6 and TRBJ2-7; D call uncertain. The germline CDR1 and CDR2 sequences are MNHNY and SVGAGI (reference sequence). The CDR3 length is 15 residues. V was pared by 2 bases and J by 1 base, with 12 bases between. CDR3 sequence reads: CASSYSARESYEQYF. As DNA, the CDR3 is TGTGCCAGCAGTTACAGCGCAAGGGAATCCTACGAGCAGTACTTC.

In the case of this clone: The sample holds other DNA sequences that translate to the same CDR3. The chain couples TRBV5-1 to TRBJ1-3; no reliable D call. Germline CDR1 is SGHRS and CDR2 is YFSETQ. The CDR3 is made up of 15 amino acids. V gave up 0 bases and J gave up 0 bases, with 7 bases separating them. CDR3 nucleotide sequence: TGCGCCAGCAGCTTGGTGCCGAGCTCTGGAAACACCATATATTTT. Translated: CASSLVPSSGNTIYF.

This chain links TRBV6-9 with TRBJ2-5, with D possibly being TRBD2 (5 bases). The germline V and J ends were trimmed by 8 bases and 0 bases, with 10 bases remaining between them. Germline V gene sequence: CDR1 MNHGY, CDR2 SVAAGI. The length of the CDR3 is 13 residues. CDR3 residues: CASVMGDQETQYF. The CDR3 nucleotides read TGTGCCAGCGTGATGGGAGACCAAGAGACCCAGTACTTC.

J is TRBJ2-7 and V is TRBV28; no clear D gene. The CDR3 sequence is 11 residues long. Germline assignment: CDR1 MDHEN and CDR2 SYDVKM. Trimming shortened V by 6 bases and J by 4 bases, and 7 bases separated the two germline ends. This chain's CDR3 is CASSDSYEQYF. DNA of the CDR3: TGTGCCAGCAGCGACTCATACGAGCAGTACTTC.

This rearrangement joins TRBV5-1 to TRBJ2-1; the match to TRBD2 covers 8 bases. The CDR3 runs to 16 residues. Looked up from germline, CDR1 is SGHRS and CDR2 is YFSETQ. V trimming: 7 bases; J trimming: 0 bases; junction bases outside the gene matches: 9. CDR3 DNA: TGCGCCAGCGCCTCCGTTAGCGGGGCCTCCTACAATGAGCAGTTCTTC. Protein sequence: CASASVSGASYNEQFF.

The chain combines TRBV2 with TRBJ2-2; no clear D gene. Trimming removed 1 base from V and 4 bases from J, with 7 bases in between. Looked up from germline, CDR1 is SNHLY and CDR2 is FYNNEI. The CDR3 loop spans 14 amino acids. For the CDR3, the DNA is TGTGCCAGCAGTGAAGTCGGCCCCACCGGGGAGCTGTTTTTT. Encoded protein: CASSEVGPTGELFF. The full variable domain, completed using reference TRBV2 and TRBJ2-2, is EPEVTQTPSHQVTQMGQEVILRCVPISNHLYFYWYRQILGQKVEFLVSFYNNEISEKSEIFDDQFSVERPDGSNFTLKIRSTKLEDSAMYFCASSEVGPTGELFFGEGSRLTVL.

This rearrangement joins TRBV6-1 to TRBJ1-1, with a possible D match to TRBD1 (6 bases). CDR1 and CDR2 (germline): MNHNS, SASEGT. Trimming shortened V by 6 bases and J by 1 base, and 12 bases separated the two germline ends. The CDR3 runs to 14 residues. CDR3 region: CASSAGVWNTEAFF. The CDR3 region has the DNA TGTGCCAGCAGCGCAGGGGTTTGGAACACTGAAGCTTTCTTT.

Regarding this clone: Other DNA sequences in the same sample also yield this CDR3. The V gene is TRBV28, the J gene TRBJ1-2; D gene unclear. Trimming cost V 3 bases and J 2 bases, with 7 bases left between them. Germline V gene sequence: CDR1 MDHEN, CDR2 SYDVKM. This CDR3 has 13 amino acids. The chain's CDR3 is CASSLGRNYGYTF. CDR3 DNA: TGTGCCAGCAGTTTGGGCAGGAACTATGGCTACACCTTC.

Note on this clone: This specimen includes other DNA sequences encoding the same CDR3. This sequence joins TRBV5-5 and TRBJ1-1; D is undetermined. This CDR3 is built from 14 residues. V was trimmed by 2 bases and J by 0 bases, leaving 8 bases between them. Germline assignment: CDR1 SGHKS and CDR2 YYEKEE (reference sequence). CDR3 in amino acids: CASSLTAMNTEAFF. DNA of the CDR3: TGTGCCAGCAGCTTAACTGCTATGAACACTGAAGCTTTCTTT.

On this clone itself: Given a much more abundant clone one base away, this may be a read error. The rearrangement links TRBV14 to TRBJ1-5, with TRBD1 as a possible D gene (6 bases). Trimming took 5 bases from V and 5 from J, leaving 7 bases between them. The CDR3 extends over 12 amino acids. CDR1 and CDR2 (germline): SGHDN, FVKESK. The CDR3 DNA reads TGTGCCAGCAGCAGGGGGGATCAGCCCCAGCATTTT. As protein: CASSRGDQPQHF.

The chain carries TRBV6-5 and TRBJ2-5; 11 bases map to TRBD1. This CDR3 is built from 14 residues. CDR1 is MNHEY and CDR2 is SVGAGI in the germline V gene. Germline trimming cut 3 bases from V and 7 bases from J; bases unmatched to any gene: 4. CDR3 sequence reads: CASSYPGQGGTQYF. For the CDR3, the DNA is TGTGCCAGCAGTTATCCGGGACAGGGGGGGACCCAGTACTTC.

The V call is TRBV7-2, the J call TRBJ2-3; D call uncertain. Trimming shortened V by 3 bases and J by 6 bases, and 10 bases separated the two germline ends. Per germline, CDR1 SGHTA and CDR2 FQGNSA. CDR3 size: 13 residues. CDR3 DNA: TGTGCCAGCAGCTTTATACGGCGGGATACGCAGTATTTT. Amino acid sequence: CASSFIRRDTQYF.

J is TRBJ2-7 and V is TRBV29-1, with D perhaps matching TRBD2 (5 bases). CDR1 is SQVTM and CDR2 is ANQGSEA in the germline V gene. The CDR3 has 12 amino acids. V dropped 4 bases and J dropped 6 bases, with 13 bases sitting between them. DNA of the CDR3: TGCAGCGTTGGCGTCCCGGGGAGCGAGCAGTACTTC. Translation gives CSVGVPGSEQYF.

The chain joins TRBV6-1 to TRBJ1-3; TRBD1 is a possible D gene (5 bases). V was cut by 5 bases and J by 0 bases, with 11 bases left in between. The CDR3 is made up of 15 amino acids. Germline CDR1 and CDR2: MNHNS and SASEGT. DNA for the CDR3: TGTGCCAGCAGTTGGACGGGGACCTCTGGAAACACCATATATTTT. Protein product: CASSWTGTSGNTIYF.

The V and J genes are TRBV7-2 and TRBJ2-7; perhaps TRBD2 as D (6 bases). V lost 4 bases to trimming and J lost 3 bases, with 13 bases between them. The length of the CDR3 is 14 residues. Germline CDR1 and CDR2: SGHTA and FQGNSA. The chain's CDR3 is CASSSRGAGYEQYF. DNA for the CDR3: TGTGCCAGCAGCTCGAGAGGAGCGGGCTACGAGCAGTACTTC.

Remarks on this clone: Within the sample, other DNA sequences also encode this same CDR3. The chain couples TRBV7-2 to TRBJ2-7; TRBD1 might be the D (6 bases). CDR1 is SGHTA, CDR2 FQGNSA, per germline. The V end lost 1 base, the J end lost 3 bases, and 7 bases lay between the germline ends. This CDR3 contains 13 residues. CDR3 DNA: TGTGCCAGCAGCTTAGGGGGGCACTACGAGCAGTACTTC. Encoded protein: CASSLGGHYEQYF.